The next 2 T cell receptor beta chains were all read from a single sample in a study of post-analysis software for immune sequencing data (dated by TCRdb to the mid-2010s). Results and caveats for the whole study, not just this receptor: Several TRBV segments, including TRBV5-6, TRBV5-1 and TRBV20-1, were significantly more frequent in patients than controls.

These receptors lack a known antigen. The protocol used for the library was PCR. These reads were obtained on an Illumina HiSeq 2500. To reduce PCR and sequencing biases, unique molecular identifiers were incorporated into the TCR beta cDNA libraries. Using fastp at Q25 and MiXCR, TCRdb reprocessed the public reads and kept productive beta chains. Rows merge per CDR3 protein into single entries with the most common DNA and genes. In all, the sample holds hundreds of thousands of distinct CDR3 sequences, and roughly 45% of those were seen once. The ten largest clones represent roughly 1.7% of the sample. Sequencing input: blood. The receptor source for this set is a girl aged 10 to 17 with multiple sclerosis.

The chain uses TRBV10-3 and TRBJ1-1; D uncertain. The CDR3 is made up of 14 amino acids. Germline CDR1 ENHRY, CDR2 SYGVKD. V was trimmed by 0 bases and J by 7 bases, leaving 12 bases between them. CDR3 nucleotides: TGTGCCATCAGTGAGTCGACTCGGGAGTTTGAAGCTTTCTTT. It is translated as CAISESTREFEAFF.

The rearrangement links TRBV13 to TRBJ2-4, with D unclear. The end of the DNA fits TRBJ2-5 better, so the J call may be wrong. Germline CDR1 PRHDT, CDR2 FYEKMQ (reference sequence). The CDR3 is 13 residues long. CDR3 residues: CASSSGTVETQYF. Here the CDR3 DNA reads TGTGCCAGCAGCTCCGGAACCGTCGAGACCCAGTACTTC.